This paragraph covers one T cell receptor beta chain sequence. Its antigen remains unknown. This sample is part of a study of beta chain features in type 1 diabetes. Study information: All samples together contributed 85 million to 120 million sorted cells for examination.

General observations from the study: Type 1 diabetes patients had TCRB CDR3s that were shorter (moderately but significantly so) in all four CD4+ subsets. Insertions at VDJ junctions were less frequent in type 1 diabetes patients. These patients also deleted more nucleotides at the same junctions.

Sorting based on CD45RO/CCR7/CD25/CD127/CD95/CD27 separated CD4+ naive, central memory, regulatory and stem cell-like memory cells. With 6 bases removed from V and 8 bases from J, the gap between germline ends came to 16 bases. The CDR3 runs 13 residues. In germline, CDR1 is MNHEY, CDR2 SMNVEV (reference sequence). Investigators reverse transcribed all isolated RNA, so they sequenced expressed TCRB transcripts. TCRdb's copy holds only in-frame clones and misses some; the assay was immunoSEQ multiplex PCR. The sample shows approximately 730,000 clones, around 15% of them seen only once. The chain is built from TRBV27 and TRBJ1-2, with a possible D match to TRBD1 (5 bases). Sequenced: naive CD4+ T cells from blood. The sequence derives from a man between 18 and 29 years old with type 1 diabetes. CDR3 sequence: CASRDPRGGGYTF. CDR3 coding DNA: TGTGCCAGCAGGGACCCCCGGGGCGGCGGCTACACCTTC.